Sequencing of this T cell receptor beta chain was carried out in a study of PD-1 blockade in classical Hodgkin lymphoma. Study summary: Intravenous nivolumab at 3 mg/kg was given to patients every 2 weeks. Study-level points and caveats: Newly diagnosed patients had diversity similar to the baseline diversity of complete responders. The authors have not defined what causes the repertoire differences, possibly disease activity or prior therapy. Before treatment, TCR diversity in newly diagnosed patients was reportedly lower than in healthy donors.

TCRdb keeps only in-frame clones here, not all; method: immunoSEQ multiplex PCR. The sample lists about 40,000 clones, around four fifths occurring once. Worth noting for this clone: Its antigen is not identified.

Relapse was seen in all patients after autologous stem cell transplantation, and brentuximab vedotin exposure was variable. V lost 6 bases and J lost 1, with 7 bases in between. CDR1 is SNHLY and CDR2 is FYNNEI in the germline V gene. The CDR3 sequence is 13 residues long. The chain recombines TRBV2 with TRBJ1-5; D remains ambiguous. Sequencing was performed on peripheral blood mononuclear cells (PBMCs), taken at baseline. This clonotype originated in a human donor with classical Hodgkin lymphoma. This CDR3 is CASSHPSNQPQHF. In DNA, the CDR3 is TGTGCCAGCAGCCACCCAAGCAATCAGCCCCAGCATTTT.